The clone carrying this TCR beta chain was found a few times. The antigen is not known. Using quantitative 5'-RACE with molecular barcodes, the authors made TCR beta libraries. TCRdb reanalysed the 5' RACE reads using MiXCR and keeps one entry per CDR3 protein. The table records some 400,000 distinct CDR3 sequences, about 20% of them present only once. The entry originates in a study of CD8 T cells in ankylosing spondylitis. Study-level results: Clones linked to disease were reported to show significant enrichment in matched ankylosing spondylitis synovial fluid. Those disease-linked clones were CD8+; they were also relatively rare in peripheral blood. About eight highly homologous variants made up a TCR beta motif that seemed to typify ankylosing spondylitis blood. Earlier authors reported some of these motif variants in reactive arthritis synovial fluid and blood.

V lost 1 base, J lost 5 bases, and 14 bases lay in between. CDR3 size: 15 residues. Germline V gene data show CDR1 as SGHTA and CDR2 as FQGNSA. What was sequenced was blood, either unsorted or a sorted T cell fraction (not recorded which). The chain is built from TRBV7-2 and TRBJ2-5, with TRBD2 as a possible D gene (7 bases). This TCR was recovered from a male donor with ankylosing spondylitis. This CDR3 is CASSLDGGQGETQYF. The CDR3 nucleotides are TGTGCCAGCAGCTTAGACGGGGGGCAGGGGGAGACCCAGTACTTC.